One T cell receptor beta chain is described in this entry. The target antigen is unknown. This CDR3 is 16 amino acids long. V dropped 4 bases and J dropped 3; count of bases not matched to a gene: 9. Germline V gene lookup returns CDR1 SGHTA and CDR2 FQGNSA. Produced via immunoSEQ multiplex PCR; TCRdb's table is partial and in-frame only. The sample has approximately 30,000 clones, approximately 89% seen once. Indicated time point: newly diagnosed, previously untreated cHL patient sample. It was PBMCs in newly diagnosed, untreated classical Hodgkin lymphoma that served as comparison. This sample was included in a study of PD-1 blockade in classical Hodgkin lymphoma. Study conclusions and caveats: Why the repertoires differ is still unclear, perhaps disease activity or prior therapy. Newly diagnosed patients reportedly had lower baseline TCR diversity than healthy donors.

The chain couples TRBV7-2 to TRBJ2-4; 7 bases align to TRBD2. Sequenced sample: peripheral blood mononuclear cells (PBMCs). The clonotype comes from a human donor with classical Hodgkin lymphoma. Written as DNA, the CDR3 is TGTGCCAGCAGCTCCCTAAGGGACTACGGCAAAAACATTCAGTACTTC. Its protein is CASSSLRDYGKNIQYF.